This T cell receptor (beta chain) was retrieved from a study of T cell repertoires in cytomegalovirus infection. Study as a whole: HLA-C-restricted CMV epitopes, recently identified, and well-studied HLA-B-restricted ones were used by the study. Public signatures in TCR beta pointed to CMV infection and matching HLA type.

TCRdb itself ran the reads through MiXCR, one entry per CDR3 protein. The sample gives about 78,000 distinct CDR3 sequences, about 37% of which show up once; about 92% is in the top ten. The CDR3 has 16 amino acids. Looked up from germline, CDR1 is SGHAT and CDR2 is FQNNGV. The J segment lost 1 base and the V segment lost 2 bases, leaving 3 bases of the junction unmatched. Findings of the study overall: There were HLA-C-restricted CMV-specific TCR beta clonotypes dominating the ex vivo response.

A few counts support this clonotype. The antigen remains undetermined. Source: CD8+ T cells from cultured PBMCs, taken from culture after CMV antigen stimulation. V and J are TRBV11-2 and TRBJ2-3; 10 positions match TRBD2. The TCR comes from a human donor in good health (CMV status not recorded). Some clones in this sample may be carry-over from other donors' samples. The CDR3 protein is CASSLNLAGGTDTQYF. The CDR3 DNA is TGTGCCAGCAGCTTAAACCTAGCGGGGGGCACAGATACGCAGTATTTT.